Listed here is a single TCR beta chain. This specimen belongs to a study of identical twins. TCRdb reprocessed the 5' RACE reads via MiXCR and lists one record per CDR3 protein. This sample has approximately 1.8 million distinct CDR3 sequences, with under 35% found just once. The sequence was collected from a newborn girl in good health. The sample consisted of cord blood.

The CDR3 sequence: CASSARAGDRNEQFF. The CDR3 DNA sequence: TGTGCCAGCAGTGCTCGAGCGGGGGATCGTAATGAGCAGTTCTTC. The V call is TRBV2, the J call TRBJ2-1, with TRBD2 matching over 8 bases. Trimming cost V 4 bases and J 7 bases; bases outside gene matches: 9. The CDR3 covers 15 residues. The germline CDR1 and CDR2 sequences are SNHLY and FYNNEI.